One sample yielded the 14 T cell receptor beta chains listed below, sequenced in a study of blood T cell repertoires in COVID-19. Method: immunoSEQ multiplex PCR; TCRdb's copy keeps in-frame clones and lacks some. The sample yields 3,200 or so clones, just over 90% seen once. The material sequenced was peripheral blood. The receptor set was obtained from a human donor in a cohort sampled during active COVID-19.

The table lists this clone with a count of one. The genes are TRBV2 and TRBJ2-5; tentatively, D is TRBD1 (5 bases). The germline CDR1 and CDR2 sequences are SNHLY and FYNNEI. The length of the CDR3 is 12 residues. V lost 6 bases to trimming and J lost 5 bases, with 10 bases between them. This chain's CDR3 is CASRGRSETQYF. In nucleotides, the CDR3 is TGTGCCAGCAGGGGGCGGTCGGAGACCCAGTACTTC.

The V call is TRBV5-4, the J call TRBJ1-6; 10 bases are a match to TRBD1. The ends lost 4 bases at V and 5 bases at J; junction bases unmatched: 9. The CDR3 runs to 17 residues. Per germline, CDR1 SGHNT and CDR2 YYREEE (reference sequence). The CDR3 region has the DNA TGTGCCAGCAGCCCCGGGACAGGGGCATACCATAATTCACCCCTCCACTTT. Translating it yields CASSPGTGAYHNSPLHF.

This clone was seen a few times. The chain carries TRBV3-1 (or the pseudogene TRBV3-2) and TRBJ2-7; a weak D match, TRBD2 (6 bases). The length of the CDR3 is 15 residues. Per the germline V gene, CDR1 is LGHDT and CDR2 is YNNKEL (reference sequence). The ends were cut back, 4 bases at V and 6 bases at J, with 19 bases in the middle. The CDR3 DNA is TGTGCCAGCAGCCCCTGGAGGGGAACCAATCGCGAGCAGTACTTC. Translating it yields CASSPWRGTNREQYF.

This chain's CDR3 is CASSYYAGFEQYF. DNA for the CDR3: TGTGCCAGCAGCTACTACGCAGGGTTTGAGCAGTACTTC. This sequence joins TRBV3-1 (or the pseudogene TRBV3-2) and TRBJ2-7; tentatively, D is TRBD1 (5 bases). V was clipped by 5 bases and J by 7 bases, with 15 bases between them. Germline loops: CDR1 LGHDT, CDR2 YNNKEL (reference sequence). The CDR3 consists of 13 residues.

The chain is built from TRBV5-6 and TRBJ2-5; 8 bases fit TRBD1. The CDR3 loop spans 13 amino acids. The V segment lost 3 bases and the J segment 5 bases; nucleotides outside the gene matches: 3. Germline CDR1 SGHDT, CDR2 YYEEEE. The CDR3 spells CASSSDRVETQYF. Here the CDR3 DNA reads TGTGCCAGCAGCTCGGACAGGGTGGAGACCCAGTACTTC.

The chain is built from TRBV5-1 and TRBJ1-1; 7 bases match TRBD1. The CDR3 contains 14 residues. Looked up from germline, CDR1 is SGHRS and CDR2 is YFSETQ. Trimming at V came to 0 bases and at J to 3 bases, leaving 2 bases not matched to a gene. The CDR3 spells CASSLARGHTEAFF. The CDR3 nucleotides are TGCGCCAGCAGCTTGGCTAGGGGGCACACTGAAGCTTTCTTT.

The genes are TRBV2 and TRBJ2-1, with 12 bases aligning to TRBD2. Germline V gene data show CDR1 as SNHLY and CDR2 as FYNNEI. The CDR3 spans 14 residues. V dropped 6 bases and J dropped 5; count of bases not matched to a gene: 2. CDR3 sequence: CASRRTSGNNEQFF. The CDR3 DNA sequence: TGTGCCAGCAGACGGACTAGCGGGAACAATGAGCAGTTCTTC.

This rearrangement joins TRBV3-1 (or the pseudogene TRBV3-2) to TRBJ2-7; D gene unclear. The CDR3 loop spans 11 amino acids. The germline V and J ends were trimmed by 3 bases and 3 bases, with 3 bases remaining between them. Germline CDR1 reads LGHDT; CDR2 reads YNNKEL (reference sequence). In DNA form, the CDR3 reads TGTGCCAGCAGCCACAGCTACGAGCAGTACTTC. It codes for CASSHSYEQYF.

This chain uses TRBV5-6 with TRBJ1-1, with TRBD1 matching 7 bases. Trimming took 3 bases from V and 5 from J; bases not matched to a gene: 13. Germline loops: CDR1 SGHDT, CDR2 YYEEEE. CDR3 length: 16 amino acids. CDR3 loop: CASSSWETGRKTEAFF. CDR3 DNA sequence: TGTGCCAGCAGCTCTTGGGAGACAGGGCGCAAGACTGAAGCTTTCTTT.

V gene TRBV30 combines with J gene TRBJ1-3, with 8 positions matching TRBD1. Looked up from germline, CDR1 is GTSNPN and CDR2 is SVGIG (reference sequence). Losses at the gene ends were 7 bases for V and 7 bases for J; bases not matched to a gene: 9. The CDR3 contains 13 residues. CDR3 residues: CASEDRVWNTIYF. CDR3 DNA: TGTGCCTCCGAGGACAGGGTGTGGAACACCATATATTTT.

J is TRBJ1-1 and V is TRBV11-2; no firm D call. The CDR3 length is 13 residues. Germline loops: CDR1 SGHAT, CDR2 FQNNGV. The V gene lost 1 base and the J gene lost 6 bases, with 9 bases spanning the gap. The CDR3 sequence: CASSLVSTSEAFF. CDR3 nucleotides: TGTGCCAGCAGCTTAGTGAGTACTTCTGAAGCTTTCTTT.

This CDR3 is CASSLGILANEEQYF. CDR3 DNA: TGTGCCAGCAGCTTAGGGATACTAGCCAATGAAGAGCAGTACTTC. The chain combines TRBV7-9 with TRBJ2-7, with D possibly being TRBD2 (6 bases). This CDR3 is 15 amino acids long. Trimming shortened V by 1 base and J by 7 bases, and 17 bases separated the two germline ends. CDR1 is SEHNR, CDR2 FQNEAQ, per germline (reference sequence).

This rearrangement joins TRBV7-3 to TRBJ1-5, with TRBD1 matching 8 bases. With V trimmed by 6 bases and J by 4 bases, 8 bases remained unmatched. The CDR3 contains 15 residues. The germline gives CDR1 SGHTA, CDR2 FQGTGA. The CDR3 nucleotides read TGTGCCAGCAGAAGGCGACAGGGGCGAAATCAGCCCCAGCATTTT. Encoded protein: CASRRRQGRNQPQHF.

In DNA form, the CDR3 reads TGTGCCAGCAGCCTCACAGATACGCAGTATTTT. It yields the protein CASSLTDTQYF. The chain carries TRBV5-6 and TRBJ2-3; D is unresolved. Trimming stripped 4 bases from V and 2 bases from J, with 2 bases between. This CDR3 spans 11 amino acids. Germline V gives CDR1 SGHDT, CDR2 YYEEEE.